One and the same sample provided the 15 T cell receptor beta chains below, sequenced in a study of regulatory T cells in long-lasting Graves disease. Libraries of TCR beta came from iRepertoire HTBI primers plus Arm-PCR of CDR3 regions. TCRdb recomputed calls from the multiplex PCR reads with MiXCR, one row per CDR3 protein. The sample includes some 560,000 distinct CDR3 sequences, around 16% of them seen just once. The time point: newly diagnosed GD, antithyroid drugs for less than 3 months. PBMCs were the source of the RNA used for TCR sequencing. Separately, the same data were catalogued under a study of T cells in Graves' hyperthyroidism and ophthalmopathy.

Sequencing used peripheral blood mononuclear cells (PBMCs), obtained at new diagnosis, from a patient treated with antithyroid drugs. The source is a woman aged 35-65 years with Graves disease.

There are a few counts of this clonotype. This chain connects TRBV4-1 to TRBJ2-3, with D possibly being TRBD1 or TRBD2 (5 bases each). In germline, CDR1 is MGHRA, CDR2 YSYEKL. Trimming removed 1 base from V and 2 bases from J, with 22 bases in between. The length of the CDR3 is 19 residues. The CDR3 nucleotides read TGCGCCAGCAGCCAAGTGGGACCCCCCTACGGGGAATACACAGATACGCAGTATTTT. Encoded protein: CASSQVGPPYGEYTDTQYF.

The CDR3 loop reads CASSPNQINYGYTF. CDR3 nucleotide sequence: TGTGCCAGCAGCCCGAATCAGATTAACTATGGCTACACCTTC. The V call is TRBV6-1, the J call TRBJ1-2; D unresolved. Germline loops: CDR1 MNHNS, CDR2 SASEGT. V was clipped by 6 bases and J by 1 base, with 12 bases between them. The CDR3 is 14 residues long.

This sequence joins TRBV7-2 and TRBJ1-5, with 7 nucleotides matching TRBD1. V lost 1 base and J lost 6; bases outside the gene matches: 9. Per the germline V gene, CDR1 is SGHTA and CDR2 is FQGNSA. The CDR3 totals 16 residues. This chain's CDR3 is CASSLGAGGGFQPQHF. CDR3 nucleotides: TGTGCCAGCAGCTTAGGGGCAGGGGGAGGATTTCAGCCCCAGCATTTT.

CDR3 nucleotide sequence: TGTGCCAGCAGTCTTCAGGGTTCTGGGAATTCACCCCTCCACTTT. Amino acids: CASSLQGSGNSPLHF. This chain uses TRBV6-1 with TRBJ1-6; D possibly corresponds to TRBD1 (5 bases). Trimming pared 5 bases from V and 7 bases from J, leaving 15 bases between. CDR3 length: 15 residues. Germline V gene sequence: CDR1 MNHNS, CDR2 SASEGT.

This clonotype was recorded at least ten times. The chain recombines TRBV3-1 with TRBJ1-3, with unresolved D. The CDR3 contains 14 residues. Per germline, CDR1 LGHDT and CDR2 YNNKEL (reference sequence). Trimming took 1 base from V and 3 from J, leaving 7 bases between them. Here the CDR3 reads CASSQVAGGNTIYF. CDR3 DNA sequence: TGTGCCAGCAGCCAAGTCGCCGGTGGAAACACCATATATTTT. The whole variable domain, filled in from reference TRBV3-1 and TRBJ1-3, reads DTAVSQTPKYLVTQMGNDKSIKCEQNLGHDTMYWYKQDSKKFLKIMFSYNNKELIINETVPNRFSPKSPDKAHLNLHINSLELGDSAVYFCASSQVAGGNTIYFGEGSWLTVV.

This clonotype was seen a handful of times. A much larger clone differs by one base, so this may be a read error. The V call is TRBV12-3 or TRBV12-4, the J call TRBJ1-6; weak D call: TRBD1 (5 bases). Trimming stripped 5 bases from V and 9 bases from J, with 14 bases between. CDR3 length: 14 residues. CDR3 sequence reads: CASSLQGVGSPLHF. The DNA of the CDR3 is TGTGCCAGCAGTCTGCAGGGCGTGGGTTCACCCCTCCACTTT.

The sample holds many counts of this clonotype. This sequence joins TRBV7-9 and TRBJ2-1; D might be TRBD2 (6 bases). CDR1 is SEHNR and CDR2 is FQNEAQ in the germline V gene (reference sequence). The germline V and J ends were trimmed by 2 bases and 1 base, with 9 bases remaining between them. The CDR3 is 15 amino acids. CDR3 amino acids: CASSLNAGSYNEQFF. The CDR3 nucleotides are TGTGCCAGCAGCTTAAATGCGGGGTCCTACAATGAGCAGTTCTTC.

There are many counts of this clonotype. This chain links TRBV7-2 with TRBJ2-5; the D call may be TRBD1 or TRBD2 (6 bases each). Germline V gene sequence: CDR1 SGHTA, CDR2 FQGNSA. CDR3 size: 16 residues. V was shortened by 2 bases and J by 4 bases, with 17 bases between the two germline ends. CDR3 loop: CASSLTFWGARETQYF. The CDR3 bases are TGTGCCAGCAGCTTAACCTTCTGGGGGGCCCGAGAGACCCAGTACTTC.

This clonotype has at least ten counts. The rearrangement joins TRBV5-1 to TRBJ1-1; D remains ambiguous. The CDR3 covers 13 residues. Germline V lookup: CDR1 SGHRS, CDR2 YFSETQ. The V gene lost 6 bases and the J gene lost 4 bases, with 13 bases spanning the gap. In DNA, the CDR3 is TGCGCCAGCAACCTACGATTGGGCACTGAAGCTTTCTTT. Its translation is CASNLRLGTEAFF.

A few counts support this clonotype. J is TRBJ2-4 and V is TRBV29-1; D tentatively reads TRBD1 or TRBD2 (5 bases each). Trimming shortened V by 4 bases and J by 13 bases, and 14 bases separated the two germline ends. Per germline, CDR1 SQVTM and CDR2 ANQGSEA. This CDR3 has 11 residues. The chain's CDR3 is CSVAIRGVQYF. The DNA of the CDR3 is TGCAGCGTTGCGATTAGGGGAGTCCAGTACTTC.

The chain carries TRBV25-1 and TRBJ2-1, with a tentative D call TRBD1 (5 bases). Germline CDR1 is MGHDK and CDR2 is SYGVNS. This CDR3 spans 15 amino acids. V was trimmed by 3 bases and J by 10 bases, leaving 19 bases between them. CDR3 coding DNA: TGTGCCAGCAGTGATCTCAAACAGGCTATAGGGGAGCAGTTCTTC. It is translated as CASSDLKQAIGEQFF.

Many counts were recorded for this clonotype. This chain joins TRBV6-1 and TRBJ1-1; 8 bases are a match to TRBD1. This CDR3 contains 14 residues. With 5 bases clipped from V and 3 bases from J, the junction kept 5 bases outside the gene matches. Germline lookup yields CDR1 MNHNS and CDR2 SASEGT. CDR3 sequence reads: CASSRTGKDTEAFF. As DNA, the CDR3 is TGTGCCAGCAGTAGGACAGGGAAGGACACTGAAGCTTTCTTT.

The chain links TRBV27 to TRBJ1-2; D is unclear. CDR3 length: 14 amino acids. V was clipped by 0 bases and J by 8 bases, with 13 bases between them. Germline assignment: CDR1 MNHEY and CDR2 SMNVEV (reference sequence). The CDR3 DNA sequence: TGTGCCAGCAGTTTATCGCGGGTCCCCGGCGGCTACACCTTC. Translating it yields CASSLSRVPGGYTF.

This clonotype was seen many times. The rearrangement joins TRBV12-5 to TRBJ1-2; TRBD1 is a possible D gene (5 bases). Trimming pared 5 bases from V and 4 bases from J, leaving 20 bases between. The CDR3 is made up of 16 amino acids. Germline assignment: CDR1 LGHNT and CDR2 FRNRAP. The CDR3 DNA follows: TGTGCTAGTGGTCCATCGGGGTTTCGGGGGGGCTATGGCTACACCTTC. Translating it yields CASGPSGFRGGYGYTF.

This chain uses TRBV2 with TRBJ2-7, with 9 nucleotides matching TRBD1. The CDR3 is 14 residues long. The germline V gene has CDR1 SNHLY and CDR2 FYNNEI. With V trimmed by 6 bases and J by 4 bases, 7 bases remained unmatched. The CDR3, as DNA: TGTGCCAGCAGCGCCGGGACAGGGAAGTACGAGCAGTACTTC. Its translation: CASSAGTGKYEQYF.